Presented here are 22 T cell receptor beta chains from one specimen sequenced in a study of T cell responses to AZD1222 COVID-19 vaccine. Some clones are missing from TCRdb's copy, which holds only in-frame ones; the method was immunoSEQ multiplex PCR. The table lists about 110,000 clones, roughly 90% of them singletons. Sequencing was performed on peripheral blood, taken on day 0 of AZD1222 vaccination. Receptor source: an adult in good health.

Only one count was recorded for this clone. The V and J genes are TRBV5-8 and TRBJ1-4; possible D gene TRBD1, 6 bases. Germline CDR1 is SGHTS and CDR2 is YDEGEE. Trimming cost V 6 bases and J 8 bases, with 20 bases left between them. The CDR3 length is 15 residues. The CDR3 bases are TGTGCCAGCACCCCTAGGACAGCAGGTTTCGAAAAACTGTTTTTT. This gives the protein CASTPRTAGFEKLFF.

The table lists this clone with a few counts. The chain employs TRBV28 and TRBJ1-4; 9 bases agree with TRBD1. Germline CDR1 reads MDHEN; CDR2 reads SYDVKM. Trimming took 6 bases from V and 8 from J; bases not matched to a gene: 10. The CDR3 contains 15 residues. CDR3 nucleotides: TGTGCCAGCAGAAGGGACAGGGTCGGGGGAGAAAAACTGTTTTTT. This gives the protein CASRRDRVGGEKLFF.

V usage is TRBV5-5 and J usage is TRBJ2-2, with TRBD2 as a possible D gene (6 bases). The ends were cut back, 4 bases at V and 5 bases at J, with 18 bases in the middle. Germline V gene sequence: CDR1 SGHKS, CDR2 YYEKEE (reference sequence). The CDR3 spans 16 residues. As DNA, the CDR3 is TGTGCCAGCAGCCCCGGGACTCGTCTAAGGACCGGGGAGCTGTTTTTT. The encoded protein is CASSPGTRLRTGELFF.

J is TRBJ1-5 and V is TRBV10-3; D gene uncertain. With 8 bases removed from V and 6 bases from J, the gap between germline ends came to 17 bases. The CDR3 covers 14 residues. CDR1 and CDR2 (germline): ENHRY, SYGVKD. In DNA form, the CDR3 reads TGTGCCATCTCGGTCGACACGGAAGGTCAGCCCCAGCATTTT. Amino acid sequence: CAISVDTEGQPQHF.

The V gene is TRBV7-2, the J gene TRBJ1-1; no reliable D call. CDR1 and CDR2 from the germline V gene are SGHTA and FQGNSA. The V end lost 3 bases, the J end lost 0 bases, and 11 bases lay between the germline ends. The CDR3 has 15 amino acids. The CDR3 bases are TGTGCCAGCAGCTTGTCGACGGGTATGAACACTGAAGCTTTCTTT. It translates to CASSLSTGMNTEAFF. The variable domain in full, completed from reference TRBV7-2 and TRBJ1-1, reads GAGVSQSPSNKVTEKGKDVELRCDPISGHTALYWYRQSLGQGLEFLIYFQGNSAPDKSGLPSDRFSAERTGGSVSTLTIQRTQQEDSAVYLCASSLSTGMNTEAFFGQGTRLTVV.

The chain is built from TRBV3-1 (or the pseudogene TRBV3-2) and TRBJ2-3; 9 bases map to TRBD2. Germline CDR1 and CDR2: LGHDT and YNNKEL (reference sequence). This CDR3 has 15 amino acids. J gave up 1 base and V 1 base, and 0 bases lay outside the gene matches. The CDR3 bases are TGTGCCAGCAGCCAAGGACTAGCGGGCACAGATACGCAGTATTTT. It translates to CASSQGLAGTDTQYF.

V is TRBV9 and J is TRBJ1-5; TRBD1 is a possible D gene (6 bases). Germline CDR1 is SGDLS and CDR2 is YYNGEE. The CDR3 extends over 14 amino acids. Trimming cost V 1 base and J 7 bases, with 12 bases left between them. In DNA, the CDR3 is TGTGCCAGCAGCGTAAACGGGGGCATGCAGCCCCAGCATTTT. Its translation is CASSVNGGMQPQHF.

This chain connects TRBV2 to TRBJ2-3, with D perhaps matching TRBD1 (6 bases). The CDR3 is 15 amino acids. CDR1 SNHLY and CDR2 FYNNEI come from the germline V gene. With 6 bases removed from V and 0 bases from J, the gap between germline ends came to 13 bases. The DNA of the CDR3 is TGTGCCAGCAGAAGTGGGGGCCATAGCACAGATACGCAGTATTTT. Translation gives CASRSGGHSTDTQYF.

The V gene is TRBV6-5, the J gene TRBJ1-4; unclear D gene. Trimming took off 0 bases at V and 0 bases at J, with 5 bases between the two ends. The germline gives CDR1 MNHEY, CDR2 SVGAGI. This CDR3 is built from 15 residues. CDR3: CASSYSGATNEKLFF. For the CDR3, the DNA is TGTGCCAGCAGTTACTCCGGTGCAACTAATGAAAAACTGTTTTTT.

The chain employs TRBV19 and TRBJ2-1; 9 bases agree with TRBD1. The CDR3 runs 15 residues. J was trimmed by 6 bases and V by 5 bases; bases with no gene match: 8. Germline CDR1 and CDR2: LNHDA and SQIVND (reference sequence). DNA for the CDR3: TGTGCCAGTAGTCTCCCCGGGACAGGGCCCAATGAGCAGTTCTTC. This codes for CASSLPGTGPNEQFF.

The V call is TRBV15, the J call TRBJ1-2, with TRBD1 matching 7 bases. Per germline, CDR1 LNHNV and CDR2 YYDKDF (reference sequence). With V trimmed by 2 bases and J by 5 bases, 2 bases remained unmatched. The CDR3 totals 13 residues. CDR3 sequence (DNA): TGTGCCACCAGCAGACAGGGGGTTTATGGCTACACCTTC. It specifies CATSRQGVYGYTF.

The rearrangement links TRBV19 to TRBJ1-5; D remains ambiguous. Trimming removed 2 bases at V and 3 bases at J, with 5 bases between. CDR3 length: 13 amino acids. Germline V gene data show CDR1 as LNHDA and CDR2 as SQIVND (reference sequence). The CDR3 loop reads CASSIFFNQPQHF. CDR3 in DNA: TGTGCCAGTAGTATATTCTTCAATCAGCCCCAGCATTTT.

The V and J genes are TRBV7-2 and TRBJ1-1; possibly TRBD1 for D (6 bases). CDR1 and CDR2 from the germline V gene are SGHTA and FQGNSA. The CDR3 extends over 13 amino acids. V lost 4 bases and J lost 1, with 7 bases in between. The CDR3 here is CASSWGQNTEAFF. In DNA, the CDR3 is TGTGCCAGCAGCTGGGGGCAGAACACTGAAGCTTTCTTT.

The chain carries TRBV2 and TRBJ1-1; D not resolved. This CDR3 comprises 16 residues. Germline V gene lookup returns CDR1 SNHLY and CDR2 FYNNEI. Trimming removed 1 base at V and 1 base at J, with 13 bases between. CDR3: CASSEVVVRTNTEAFF. CDR3 DNA: TGTGCCAGCAGTGAAGTGGTAGTGCGGACGAACACTGAAGCTTTCTTT.

The chain employs TRBV12-3 or TRBV12-4 and TRBJ1-1; no reliable D call. V shed 6 bases and J shed 0 bases, with 5 bases lying between them. This CDR3 is 12 amino acids long. Here the CDR3 reads CASSPMNTEAFF. CDR3 sequence (DNA): TGTGCCAGCAGCCCAATGAACACTGAAGCTTTCTTT.

This clone was seen just once. The V gene is TRBV18, the J gene TRBJ1-6, with TRBD1 matching over 8 bases. V shed 0 bases and J 7 bases; nucleotides not matched to a gene: 2. CDR3 length: 15 amino acids. Germline CDR1 reads KGHSH; CDR2 reads LQKENI. CDR3 sequence: CASSPPQGANSPLHF. In nucleotides, the CDR3 is TGTGCCAGCTCACCACCGCAGGGGGCGAATTCACCCCTCCACTTT.

This sequence joins TRBV28 and TRBJ2-4, with 7 bases fitting TRBD1. Germline values: CDR1 MDHEN, CDR2 SYDVKM. This CDR3 is built from 16 residues. Unmatched junction bases numbered 9, after V lost 6 bases and J lost 1 base. The CDR3 loop reads CASSPRGLVAKNIQYF. The CDR3 DNA follows: TGTGCCAGCAGCCCGAGGGGGCTAGTGGCCAAAAACATTCAGTACTTC. The full variable domain, in which reference TRBV28 and TRBJ2-4 provide the parts outside the CDR3, is DVKVTQSSRYLVKRTGEKVFLECVQDMDHENMFWYRQDPGLGLRLIYFSYDVKMKEKGDIPEGYSVSREKKERFSLILESASTNQTSMYLCASSPRGLVAKNIQYFGAGTRLSVL.

The V gene is TRBV9, the J gene TRBJ2-1; 8 positions match TRBD1. The CDR3 covers 13 residues. Unmatched junction bases numbered 3, after V lost 4 bases and J lost 6 bases. Germline CDR1 and CDR2: SGDLS and YYNGEE. CDR3 DNA: TGTGCCAGCAGCACCGACAGGGGCAATGAGCAGTTCTTC. As protein: CASSTDRGNEQFF.

As to this clone: Other DNA sequences within the sample encode an identical CDR3. V is TRBV30 and J is TRBJ1-1, with unresolved D. The CDR3 is 12 amino acids. Germline CDR1 GTSNPN, CDR2 SVGIG (reference sequence). V lost 0 bases, J lost 5 bases, and 7 bases lay in between. The chain's CDR3 is CAWSVSSTEAFF. CDR3 in DNA: TGTGCCTGGAGTGTTAGTTCGACTGAAGCTTTCTTT. The full variable domain, with the rest looked up from reference TRBV30 and TRBJ1-1, is SQTIHQWPATLVQPVGSPLSLECTVEGTSNPNLYWYRQAAGRGLQLLFYSVGIGQISSEVPQNLSASRPQDRQFILSSKKLLLSDSGFYLCAWSVSSTEAFFGQGTRLTVV.

The gene calls are TRBV6-5 and TRBJ2-3; unclear D gene. Germline assignment: CDR1 MNHEY and CDR2 SVGAGI. Trimming took off 8 bases at V and 2 bases at J, with 14 bases between the two ends. The CDR3 is made up of 14 amino acids. CDR3 coding DNA: TGTGCCAGCGTGGTGAGCCCTAACACAGATACGCAGTATTTT. Protein product: CASVVSPNTDTQYF.

The V call is TRBV3-1 (or the pseudogene TRBV3-2), the J call TRBJ2-3; possible D gene TRBD2, 6 bases. The CDR3 consists of 16 residues. V was pared by 2 bases and J by 1 base, with 13 bases between. CDR1 and CDR2 (germline): LGHDT, YNNKEL (reference sequence). In nucleotides, the CDR3 is TGTGCCAGCAGCCAACTTCTGGGGGGTCGCACAGATACGCAGTATTTT. Protein sequence: CASSQLLGGRTDTQYF.

V usage is TRBV6-1 and J usage is TRBJ2-3; D remains unclear. Germline loops: CDR1 MNHNS, CDR2 SASEGT. V lost 1 base and J lost 2, with 10 bases in between. The CDR3 loop spans 15 amino acids. CDR3 bases: TGTGCCAGCAGTGAAGGGCAGGTAAACACAGATACGCAGTATTTT. Amino acid sequence: CASSEGQVNTDTQYF.